These 30 T cell receptor beta chains originate from one sample sequenced in a study of blood T cell repertoires in COVID-19 (TCRdb year 2020). The library relied on the immunoSEQ multiplex PCR assay. Sourced from immuneACCESS, this table was stored by TCRdb with only in-frame sequences that have V and J called. A share of the clones is absent; for the studies checked, an unresolved V gene accounts for under half, and the remainder has no known explanation. For this sample there are a few hundred thousand clones; roughly 88% appear just once. Of the sample, approximately 1.8% is held by the ten largest clones. Material: PBMCs or T cells enriched from blood (not recorded which). These receptors all come from a woman between 40 and 55 years old who had recovered from COVID-19.

V and J are TRBV19 and TRBJ2-1, with 9 bases aligning to TRBD2. V lost 0 bases and J lost 5; bases outside the gene matches: 5. Germline CDR1 reads LNHDA; CDR2 reads SQIVND (reference sequence). This CDR3 is built from 16 residues. The CDR3 region is CASSIEDSGSHNEQFF. DNA for the CDR3: TGTGCCAGTAGTATAGAAGATAGCGGGAGCCACAATGAGCAGTTCTTC.

The chain combines TRBV29-1 with TRBJ2-3; the match to TRBD2 covers 8 bases. Germline V gene sequence: CDR1 SQVTM, CDR2 ANQGSEA. The CDR3 spans 14 residues. V lost 4 bases and J lost 5; bases outside the gene matches: 8. CDR3 coding DNA: TGCAGCGTTGGGGCGGGGGGTGTCCAAGATACGCAGTATTTT. It is translated as CSVGAGGVQDTQYF.

The chain uses TRBV2 and TRBJ2-5; D remains unclear. CDR1 SNHLY and CDR2 FYNNEI come from the germline V gene. V was cut by 6 bases and J by 5 bases, with 13 bases left in between. The CDR3 spans 13 residues. The DNA for the CDR3 is TGTGCCAGCAGGGCGGCCTTATCGGAGACCCAGTACTTC. It specifies CASRAALSETQYF.

The V and J genes are TRBV9 and TRBJ2-2; 9 nucleotides match TRBD1. After removal of 5 bases from V and 5 bases from J, the junction contained 7 bases not matched to a gene. The CDR3 is 15 amino acids. Germline V CDR1 and CDR2: SGDLS, YYNGEE. The DNA for the CDR3 is TGTGCCAGCAGAAGTGGGACAGGGCGAACCGGGGAGCTGTTTTTT. This gives the protein CASRSGTGRTGELFF.

This clone has only a few counts. The chain couples TRBV6-5 to TRBJ1-6, with 10 bases aligning to TRBD1. V lost 6 bases to trimming and J lost 8 bases; unmatched junction nucleotides: 4. The CDR3 extends over 14 amino acids. CDR1 MNHEY and CDR2 SVGAGI come from the germline V gene. CDR3 protein: CASSRTGGDSPLHF. CDR3 bases: TGTGCCAGCAGCCGGACAGGGGGTGATTCACCCCTCCACTTT.

The chain has TRBV5-1 and TRBJ2-5, with TRBD2 matching over 11 bases. The CDR3 is made up of 19 amino acids. Trimming removed 4 bases from V and 3 bases from J; junction bases left unmatched: 17. From germline, CDR1 is SGHRS and CDR2 YFSETQ. The CDR3 spells CASSGGVRLAGSSKETQYF. In DNA form, the CDR3 reads TGCGCCAGCAGCGGGGGGGTCCGACTAGCGGGATCCTCAAAAGAGACCCAGTACTTC.

This sequence joins TRBV6-6 and TRBJ2-7; a weak D match, TRBD2 (5 bases). The V end was cut by 3 bases, the J end by 7 bases, with 19 bases between. The CDR3 runs 15 residues. Germline loops: CDR1 MNHNY, CDR2 SVGAGI (reference sequence). The CDR3 region is CASSYPARREGEQYF. CDR3 DNA sequence: TGTGCCAGCAGTTATCCGGCAAGACGAGAGGGAGAGCAGTACTTC.

The chain is built from TRBV11-3 and TRBJ1-1; D is possibly TRBD1 (5 bases). There are 11 residues in the CDR3. V dropped 1 base and J dropped 10 bases, with 7 bases sitting between them. From germline, CDR1 is SGHNT and CDR2 YENEEA. The CDR3 sequence: CASSLGGGAFF. Here the CDR3 DNA reads TGTGCCAGCAGCTTAGGGGGGGGAGCTTTCTTT.

The chain has TRBV19 and TRBJ2-5; D is undetermined. CDR1 and CDR2 from the germline V gene are LNHDA and SQIVND (reference sequence). The CDR3 sequence is 15 residues long. V was trimmed by 5 bases and J by 5 bases, leaving 18 bases between them. The CDR3 region has the DNA TGTGCCAGTAGTGTCTCTAACTGGGCTTCTGAGACCCAGTACTTC. As protein: CASSVSNWASETQYF. Full variable domain (outside the CDR3, taken from reference TRBV19 and TRBJ2-5): DGGITQSPKYLFRKEGQNVTLSCEQNLNHDAMYWYRQDPGQGLRLIYYSQIVNDFQKGDIAEGYSVSREKKESFPLTVTSAQKNPTAFYLCASSVSNWASETQYFGPGTRLLVL.

The rearrangement uses TRBV18 and TRBJ2-1; TRBD2 agrees at 9 bases. CDR3 size: 17 residues. V gave up 2 bases and J gave up 6 bases; unmatched junction bases: 11. Germline V gives CDR1 KGHSH, CDR2 LQKENI. DNA of the CDR3: TGTGCCAGCTCACCAAGCCTAGCGGGAATAGGGGTCAATGAGCAGTTCTTC. It yields the protein CASSPSLAGIGVNEQFF.

The CDR3 bases are TGTGCCAGTAGTTCGACAAGACAAGAGACCCAGTACTTC. It specifies CASSSTRQETQYF. The V and J genes are TRBV19 and TRBJ2-5; no firm D call. V gave up 5 bases and J gave up 2 bases, with 9 bases separating them. The germline V gene has CDR1 LNHDA and CDR2 SQIVND (reference sequence). The CDR3 extends over 13 amino acids.

The genes are TRBV5-4 and TRBJ2-7; TRBD2 agrees at 11 bases. The CDR3 extends over 16 amino acids. CDR1 and CDR2 from the germline V gene are SGHNT and YYREEE (reference sequence). V lost 5 bases, J lost 0 bases, and 7 bases stayed unmatched. The CDR3 bases are TGTGCCAGCAGTCTCGGGACTAGCGGAGTCTCCTACGAGCAGTACTTC. Translated: CASSLGTSGVSYEQYF.

The chain couples TRBV2 to TRBJ1-6; D possibly corresponds to TRBD1 (6 bases). Trimming left V 2 bases short and J 8 bases short, with 13 bases between. This CDR3 spans 15 amino acids. CDR1 is SNHLY, CDR2 FYNNEI, per germline. The CDR3: CASSEWGPTYSPLHF. CDR3 DNA: TGTGCCAGCAGTGAATGGGGGCCAACCTATTCACCCCTCCACTTT.

This clone has only one observation. The rearrangement links TRBV6-5 to TRBJ1-2; 7 positions agree with TRBD1. The CDR3 runs to 12 residues. V lost 5 bases, J lost 7 bases, and 4 bases stayed unmatched. Germline V gives CDR1 MNHEY, CDR2 SVGAGI. For the CDR3, the DNA is TGTGCCAGCAGTCCCCGACAGGGTGGCTACACCTTC. Its translation: CASSPRQGGYTF.

This clone was recorded a few times. The chain links TRBV3-1 (or the pseudogene TRBV3-2) to TRBJ1-2, with D perhaps matching TRBD1 (6 bases). The CDR3 spans 12 residues. From germline, CDR1 is LGHDT and CDR2 YNNKEL (reference sequence). Trimming cost V 4 bases and J 8 bases, with 11 bases left between them. The CDR3 sequence is CASSLGQGGYTF. The CDR3 DNA sequence: TGTGCCAGCAGCCTGGGCCAGGGGGGCTACACCTTC.

The chain joins TRBV5-8 to TRBJ1-5, with 9 bases lining up with TRBD1. Germline trimming cut 3 bases from V and 4 bases from J; bases unmatched to any gene: 5. This CDR3 has 15 residues. CDR1 and CDR2 from the germline V gene are SGHTS and YDEGEE. As DNA, the CDR3 is TGTGCCAGCAGCTCCGGACAGGGGACAAATCAGCCCCAGCATTTT. Residues: CASSSGQGTNQPQHF.

V and J are TRBV2 and TRBJ1-4; perhaps TRBD1 as D (5 bases). This CDR3 has 13 residues. V gave up 6 bases and J gave up 7 bases, with 12 bases separating them. The germline gives CDR1 SNHLY, CDR2 FYNNEI. The CDR3: CASRGVPGEKLFF. Written as DNA, the CDR3 is TGTGCCAGCAGAGGGGTACCGGGTGAAAAACTGTTTTTT.

The chain combines TRBV19 with TRBJ2-1, with TRBD1 identical over 8 bases. V lost 7 bases, J lost 0 bases, and 11 bases stayed unmatched. Germline V gene lookup returns CDR1 LNHDA and CDR2 SQIVND (reference sequence). The CDR3 sequence is 17 residues long. CDR3 region: CASTKQGVDSSYNEQFF. The CDR3 region has the DNA TGTGCCAGTACAAAACAGGGGGTGGATTCCTCCTACAATGAGCAGTTCTTC.

The chain recombines TRBV1 with TRBJ1-5. TRBV1 is noted as a pseudogene. The CDR3 consists of 18 residues. The CDR3 region has the DNA TGCACCAGCAGCAAAGAGGAACTCCGGGAGGTTGGCAATCAGCCCCAGCATTTT. This translates into CTSSKEELREVGNQPQHF.

The CDR3 protein is CASSIWASSRSYNEQFF. The CDR3 coding sequence is TGTGCCAGTAGTATTTGGGCTAGCTCACGCTCCTACAATGAGCAGTTCTTC. The rearrangement joins TRBV19 to TRBJ2-1; TRBD2 is a possible D gene (5 bases). The CDR3 is 17 residues long. V was pared by 3 bases and J by 0 bases, with 15 bases between. CDR1 and CDR2 (germline): LNHDA, SQIVND (reference sequence).

This chain uses TRBV7-9 with TRBJ1-3; D uncertain. From germline, CDR1 is SEHNR and CDR2 FQNEAQ (reference sequence). V lost 3 bases and J lost 6, with 6 bases in between. The CDR3 loop spans 12 amino acids. Written as DNA, the CDR3 is TGTGCCAGCAGCTTGGGCGAAAACACCATATATTTT. Amino acid sequence: CASSLGENTIYF.

The chain employs TRBV6-4 and TRBJ1-1, with 7 bases matching TRBD1. Germline lookup yields CDR1 MRHNA and CDR2 SNTAGT. V gave up 5 bases and J gave up 4 bases; unmatched junction bases: 7. The CDR3 is 14 residues long. CDR3 sequence: CASSPTGWSTEAFF. CDR3 DNA: TGTGCCAGCAGTCCGACAGGGTGGAGCACTGAAGCTTTCTTT.

At least ten counts were recorded for this clone. The genes are TRBV4-1 and TRBJ1-5; D possibly corresponds to TRBD1 (5 bases). V gave up 3 bases and J gave up 4 bases, with 16 bases separating them. The CDR3 consists of 16 residues. Germline CDR1 and CDR2: MGHRA and YSYEKL. CDR3 amino acids: CASSHDPRQINQPQHF. As DNA, the CDR3 is TGCGCCAGCAGCCATGACCCCCGACAGATTAATCAGCCCCAGCATTTT.

This chain uses TRBV13 with TRBJ2-7; tentatively, D is TRBD2 (6 bases). Per the germline V gene, CDR1 is PRHDT and CDR2 is FYEKMQ (reference sequence). Between the trimmed V and J ends, which lost 0 bases and 3 bases, there was a span of 15 bases. CDR3 size: 16 residues. The CDR3 loop reads CASSLGLNQGGYEQYF. The CDR3 DNA is TGTGCCAGCAGCTTAGGCCTAAACCAGGGAGGCTACGAGCAGTACTTC.

The chain employs TRBV18 and TRBJ2-3; D may be TRBD1 (5 bases). Germline CDR1 reads KGHSH; CDR2 reads LQKENI. Deletions cut 3 bases from V and 3 bases from J, with 10 bases between. This CDR3 region has 14 residues. Here the CDR3 reads CASSPDIRTDTQYF. The CDR3 nucleotides read TGTGCCAGCTCACCGGACATCCGTACAGATACGCAGTATTTT.

This clone was seen once. This sequence joins TRBV28 and TRBJ1-1; the D is unclear. Germline CDR1 and CDR2: MDHEN and SYDVKM. V dropped 6 bases and J dropped 9 bases, with 11 bases sitting between them. The CDR3 is made up of 11 amino acids. The CDR3 loop is CASSNTGKAFF. The CDR3 DNA is TGTGCCAGCAGCAACACCGGGAAAGCTTTCTTT.

The chain employs TRBV6-5 and TRBJ2-2; D unclear. CDR3 length: 15 amino acids. Germline values: CDR1 MNHEY, CDR2 SVGAGI. V was pared by 4 bases and J by 1 base, with 10 bases between. The CDR3 nucleotides read TGTGCCAGCAGTTCAACCCCCGGGAACACCGGGGAGCTGTTTTTT. Amino acids: CASSSTPGNTGELFF.

A single count supports this clone. The V call is TRBV19, the J call TRBJ2-5; 7 bases fit TRBD1. Germline V gene data show CDR1 as LNHDA and CDR2 as SQIVND (reference sequence). CDR3 size: 13 residues. With 5 bases clipped from V and 4 bases from J, the junction kept 4 bases outside the gene matches. CDR3 sequence (DNA): TGTGCCAGTAGTCCCAGGGGGTTAGAGACCCAGTACTTC. Protein sequence: CASSPRGLETQYF.

The V and J genes are TRBV7-2 and TRBJ1-5; 8 positions agree with TRBD1. Germline V gene sequence: CDR1 SGHTA, CDR2 FQGNSA. The V and J ends lost 2 bases and 6 bases, in that order; junction bases with no gene match: 3. The CDR3 sequence is 14 residues long. As DNA, the CDR3 is TGTGCCAGCAGCTTAATACAGGGGGGTCAGCCCCAGCATTTT. It specifies CASSLIQGGQPQHF. The full variable domain, completed using reference TRBV7-2 and TRBJ1-5, is GAGVSQSPSNKVTEKGKDVELRCDPISGHTALYWYRQSLGQGLEFLIYFQGNSAPDKSGLPSDRFSAERTGGSVSTLTIQRTQQEDSAVYLCASSLIQGGQPQHFGDGTRLSIL.

The table lists this clone with a count of one. V usage is TRBV7-2 and J usage is TRBJ2-2; TRBD2 matches at 7 bases. Germline V gene data show CDR1 as SGHTA and CDR2 as FQGNSA. The CDR3 has 15 amino acids. V trimming: 4 bases; J trimming: 1 base; junction bases outside the gene matches: 3. CDR3 sequence reads: CASSSGRGNTGELFF. The CDR3 nucleotides are TGTGCCAGCAGCTCGGGGAGGGGGAACACCGGGGAGCTGTTTTTT.